The next 18 T cell receptor beta chains were all read from a single sample in a study of blood T cell repertoires in COVID-19. This table comes from immunoSEQ multiplex PCR, and its TCRdb copy is limited to in-frame clones, with some not included. The sample lists approximately 110,000 clones; approximately 90% were seen once. Sequencing was done on a sample of peripheral blood. The receptors stem from a woman between 45 and 60 years old with acute or convalescent COVID-19.

The V call is TRBV30, the J call TRBJ2-1, with a tentative D call TRBD1 (5 bases). Germline loops: CDR1 GTSNPN, CDR2 SVGIG (reference sequence). The germline V and J ends were trimmed by 1 base and 8 bases, with 15 bases remaining between them. This CDR3 comprises 14 residues. CDR3 bases: TGTGCCTGGAGTGAAGGGGCCCCTGAGGATGAGCAGTTCTTC. Protein sequence: CAWSEGAPEDEQFF.

The chain employs TRBV5-4 and TRBJ2-7; D gene ambiguous. The CDR3 runs 14 residues. The ends were cut back, 0 bases at V and 1 base at J, with 8 bases in the middle. Germline V gene sequence: CDR1 SGHNT, CDR2 YYREEE (reference sequence). The chain's CDR3 is CASSLDRTSYEQYF. The CDR3, as DNA: TGTGCCAGCAGCTTGGACCGAACTTCCTACGAGCAGTACTTC.

The V gene is TRBV21-1, the J gene TRBJ1-4; the table calls TRBD1, which could not be checked here. TRBV21-1 is a listed pseudogene. The CDR3 contains 17 residues. Here the CDR3 reads CASSKVLGDRVYEKLFF. The CDR3 nucleotides read TGTGCCAGCAGCAAAGTCTTAGGGGACAGGGTCTATGAAAAACTGTTTTTT.

The chain couples TRBV27 to TRBJ2-1, with a weak D call TRBD1 (5 bases). The CDR3 has 13 residues. The V end lost 6 bases, the J end lost 4 bases, and 10 bases lay between the germline ends. Germline V gene sequence: CDR1 MNHEY, CDR2 SMNVEV (reference sequence). For the CDR3, the DNA is TGTGCCAGCAGAGAGACAGCGTACAATGAGCAGTTCTTC. Its translation is CASRETAYNEQFF.

This clone occurred once. The V gene is TRBV9, the J gene TRBJ2-3; tentative D call: TRBD1 (6 bases). Germline V lookup: CDR1 SGDLS, CDR2 YYNGEE. The CDR3 runs 16 residues. The V end lost 7 bases, the J end lost 5 bases, and 23 bases lay between the germline ends. The chain's CDR3 is CASPSPGRGKLDTQYF. CDR3 nucleotides: TGTGCCAGCCCCTCGCCGGGCAGGGGCAAATTAGATACGCAGTATTTT.

The chain uses TRBV11-2 and TRBJ1-2, with 8 nucleotides matching TRBD1. With V trimmed by 1 base and J by 4 bases, 2 bases remained unmatched. From germline, CDR1 is SGHAT and CDR2 FQNNGV. This CDR3 contains 14 residues. This chain's CDR3 is CASSLVGQGYGYTF. CDR3 DNA: TGTGCCAGCAGCTTAGTAGGACAGGGCTATGGCTACACCTTC.

The V gene is TRBV5-6, the J gene TRBJ1-5; D is perhaps TRBD1 (5 bases). The CDR3 length is 13 residues. Deletions cut 0 bases from V and 11 bases from J, with 12 bases between. CDR1 is SGHDT and CDR2 is YYEEEE in the germline V gene. CDR3 sequence reads: CASSLERGGAQHF. For the CDR3, the DNA is TGTGCCAGCAGCTTGGAACGGGGAGGGGCCCAGCATTTT.

The CDR3 nucleotides read TGCGCCAGCAGCCAAGGGGCAATCTCGGTCAATGAGCAGTTCTTC. It encodes CASSQGAISVNEQFF. The J gene is TRBJ2-1, the V gene TRBV4-1; D gene uncertain. The CDR3 is made up of 15 amino acids. Germline V gene sequence: CDR1 MGHRA, CDR2 YSYEKL. Trimming left V 1 base short and J 6 bases short, with 13 bases between.

V is TRBV27 and J is TRBJ1-3, with D possibly matching TRBD1 (6 bases). The CDR3 extends over 14 amino acids. From germline, CDR1 is MNHEY and CDR2 SMNVEV (reference sequence). V lost 3 bases to trimming and J lost 4 bases, with 10 bases between them. Here the CDR3 DNA reads TGTGCCAGCAGTTTGCGGGGGCGAGGAAACACCATATATTTT. Translated, it gives CASSLRGRGNTIYF.

This chain uses TRBV2 with TRBJ2-7; 11 bases align to TRBD1. Germline CDR1 is SNHLY and CDR2 is FYNNEI. Unmatched junction bases numbered 6, after V lost 4 bases and J lost 4 bases. There are 15 residues in the CDR3. The DNA for the CDR3 is TGTGCCAGCAGTGCGGGACAGGGGGTATGGTACGAGCAGTACTTC. This translates into CASSAGQGVWYEQYF.

The rearrangement links TRBV18 to TRBJ2-7; possibly TRBD2 for D (5 bases). Germline V gene sequence: CDR1 KGHSH, CDR2 LQKENI. The CDR3 runs 15 residues. Trimming removed 4 bases at V and 7 bases at J, with 20 bases between. CDR3 nucleotide sequence: TGTGCCAGCTCACAAGTTGCAGGTCCATCGGGGGAGCAGTACTTC. Translating gives CASSQVAGPSGEQYF.

The rearrangement joins TRBV18 to TRBJ1-1; 8 nucleotides match TRBD1. Germline assignment: CDR1 KGHSH and CDR2 LQKENI. The CDR3 loop spans 14 amino acids. The ends lost 4 bases at V and 4 bases at J; junction bases unmatched: 5. The CDR3 region has the DNA TGTGCCAGCTCACGACGACAGGGGACCACTGAAGCTTTCTTT. Amino acids: CASSRRQGTTEAFF.

This rearrangement joins TRBV19 to TRBJ1-6; a possible D gene is TRBD1 (5 bases). V gave up 4 bases and J gave up 7 bases, with 26 bases separating them. Germline V gene lookup returns CDR1 LNHDA and CDR2 SQIVND (reference sequence). This CDR3 has 19 amino acids. This chain's CDR3 is CASSTRPGGFGTKNSPLHF. The CDR3 DNA reads as TGTGCCAGTAGTACGCGCCCGGGAGGGTTTGGGACTAAGAATTCACCCCTCCACTTT.

The rearrangement joins TRBV19 to TRBJ1-3; maybe TRBD1 (6 bases). Trimming stripped 4 bases from V and 0 bases from J, with 10 bases between. The germline V gene encodes CDR1 LNHDA and CDR2 SQIVND (reference sequence). This CDR3 is 15 amino acids long. The DNA for the CDR3 is TGTGCCAGTAGTACAGGGGCCAGCTCTGGAAACACCATATATTTT. This encodes CASSTGASSGNTIYF.

The J gene is TRBJ2-3, the V gene TRBV20-1; TRBD2 aligns across 9 bases. Trimming cost V 3 bases and J 4 bases; bases outside gene matches: 5. Looked up from germline, CDR1 is DFQATT and CDR2 is SNEGSKA (reference sequence). CDR3 length equals 14 residues. The CDR3 reads CSASLASGADTQYF. DNA for the CDR3: TGCAGTGCTAGTTTGGCTAGCGGGGCAGATACGCAGTATTTT.

This clone was counted at least ten times. The rearrangement links TRBV3-1 (or the pseudogene TRBV3-2) to TRBJ1-5; D is unresolved. The CDR3 consists of 14 residues. Germline V gives CDR1 LGHDT, CDR2 YNNKEL (reference sequence). Trimming left V 3 bases short and J 4 bases short, with 10 bases between. The CDR3, as DNA: TGTGCCAGCAGCCAGAGGACGGGGAATCAGCCCCAGCATTTT. Translation: CASSQRTGNQPQHF.

The sample holds a few counts of this clone. V usage is TRBV11-3 and J usage is TRBJ1-3; D call uncertain. V gave up 2 bases and J gave up 1 base, with 9 bases separating them. This CDR3 has 15 residues. Per the germline V gene, CDR1 is SGHNT and CDR2 is YENEEA. CDR3 loop: CASSLNGLSGNTIYF. The CDR3, as DNA: TGTGCCAGCAGCTTAAACGGACTATCTGGAAACACCATATATTTT.

This sequence joins TRBV7-9 and TRBJ2-1; no clear D gene. Between the trimmed V and J ends, which lost 5 bases and 4 bases, there was a span of 9 bases. This CDR3 is 13 amino acids long. Germline CDR1 reads SEHNR; CDR2 reads FQNEAQ (reference sequence). CDR3 bases: TGTGCCAGCAGCCCCCTTAATTACAATGAGCAGTTCTTC. It translates to CASSPLNYNEQFF.